The 18 T cell receptor beta chains below all came from one sample that was sequenced in a study of OX40 agonist ivuxolimab in advanced cancers. Measured with immunoSEQ multiplex PCR; TCRdb has only the in-frame clones, and not every one. The sample records 55,000 to 90,000 clones, roughly 85% being singletons. This sample comprised CD4+ or CD8+ T cells sorted from blood, obtained in a trial of the OX40 agonist ivuxolimab. The receptors originated from an adult with an advanced solid tumor such as melanoma, head and neck, liver or kidney cancer.

CDR3 nucleotide sequence: TGCGCCAGCAGGCAGGGGCTTGGAAACACCATATATTTT. Translated, it gives CASRQGLGNTIYF. The rearrangement links TRBV4-1 to TRBJ1-3; TRBD1 might be the D (6 bases). Germline CDR1 reads MGHRA; CDR2 reads YSYEKL. V dropped 6 bases and J dropped 3 bases, with 9 bases sitting between them. There are 13 residues in the CDR3.

The chain employs TRBV10-3 and TRBJ1-2, with no clear D. V shed 6 bases and J shed 5 bases, with 16 bases lying between them. Germline CDR1 and CDR2: ENHRY and SYGVKD. CDR3 length: 14 amino acids. CDR3 sequence (DNA): TGTGCCATCAGCAACTCCCCGTCGGGGTATGGCTACACCTTC. Protein: CAISNSPSGYGYTF.

The gene calls are TRBV4-1 and TRBJ1-2, with TRBD1 identical over 11 bases. The length of the CDR3 is 17 residues. CDR1 MGHRA and CDR2 YSYEKL come from the germline V gene. V shed 6 bases and J 3 bases; nucleotides not matched to a gene: 12. CDR3 DNA: TGCGCCAGCAGTCTTTCCTCCGCGGACAGGGGGCACTATGGCTACACCTTC. Translation: CASSLSSADRGHYGYTF.

This chain links TRBV1 with TRBJ1-2. TRBV1 is shown as a pseudogene. CDR3 length: 14 residues. CDR3 protein: CTSSQVGFNYGYTF. DNA for the CDR3: TGCACCAGCAGCCAAGTAGGGTTTAATTATGGCTACACCTTC.

The genes are TRBV7-3 and TRBJ2-1; D may be TRBD2 (6 bases). The germline V gene encodes CDR1 SGHTA and CDR2 FQGTGA. This CDR3 comprises 16 residues. The ends were cut back, 0 bases at V and 7 bases at J, with 16 bases in the middle. CDR3 amino acids: CASSLTTKRGSNEQFF. In nucleotides, the CDR3 is TGTGCCAGCAGCTTAACCACGAAACGGGGGAGTAATGAGCAGTTCTTC.

The chain is built from TRBV19 and TRBJ1-5; a possible D gene is TRBD1 (5 bases). V lost 5 bases, J lost 4 bases, and 12 bases lay in between. This CDR3 has 14 residues. Germline V gene data show CDR1 as LNHDA and CDR2 as SQIVND (reference sequence). CDR3 DNA: TGTGCCAGTAGTTCGGGTGGGGGAAATCAGCCCCAGCATTTT. Protein: CASSSGGGNQPQHF.

The gene calls are TRBV21-1 and TRBJ2-1; the DNA was not used to check the table's D call, TRBD1. TRBV21-1 is a pseudogene locus. The CDR3 contains 17 residues. The CDR3: CASSKGTAADAYNEQFF. CDR3 bases: TGTGCCAGCAGCAAAGGGACAGCCGCTGATGCCTACAATGAGCAGTTCTTC.

This clone has a handful of counts. The genes are TRBV5-1 and TRBJ2-5; no firm D call. Germline loops: CDR1 SGHRS, CDR2 YFSETQ. This CDR3 contains 15 residues. Trimming cost V 0 bases and J 2 bases, with 11 bases left between them. The CDR3 loop reads CASSLEGQRQETQYF. The CDR3 DNA is TGCGCCAGCAGCTTGGAAGGTCAGCGACAAGAGACCCAGTACTTC.

This clone was detected a few times. The chain has TRBV6-1 and TRBJ1-2, with 11 bases that match TRBD1. This CDR3 is built from 15 residues. The junction had 3 bases not matched to a gene; V was cut back by 2 bases and J by 4 bases. Germline V CDR1 and CDR2: MNHNS, SASEGT. The chain's CDR3 is CASSEQGTGGYGYTF. In nucleotides, the CDR3 is TGTGCCAGCAGTGAACAAGGGACAGGGGGCTATGGCTACACCTTC.

The rearrangement joins TRBV28 to TRBJ2-1; 7 bases are shared with TRBD1. The ends lost 2 bases at V and 3 bases at J; junction bases unmatched: 4. CDR3 length: 15 residues. Germline V gene data show CDR1 as MDHEN and CDR2 as SYDVKM. In DNA, the CDR3 is TGTGCCAGCAGTTTAAGGACAGGCTTCTACAATGAGCAGTTCTTC. Residues: CASSLRTGFYNEQFF.

The chain is built from TRBV9 and TRBJ2-3; D is perhaps TRBD2 (5 bases). V lost 4 bases, J lost 2 bases, and 14 bases lay in between. Germline V gene sequence: CDR1 SGDLS, CDR2 YYNGEE. The CDR3 is 15 residues long. The CDR3 sequence is CASSPGLDYTDTQYF. Written as DNA, the CDR3 is TGTGCCAGCAGCCCCGGACTCGATTACACAGATACGCAGTATTTT.

This clone was observed once. The CDR3 DNA sequence: TGTGCCAGCAGCTACGGACAGGCCACTGAAGCTTTCTTT. Its protein product is CASSYGQATEAFF. This chain joins TRBV5-6 and TRBJ1-1; TRBD1 matches 7 bases. The CDR3 sequence is 13 residues long. Trimming took 3 bases from V and 4 from J; bases not matched to a gene: 3. CDR1 SGHDT and CDR2 YYEEEE come from the germline V gene.

This clone has just one count. The chain uses TRBV5-5 and TRBJ1-1, with D possibly matching TRBD1 (6 bases). Trimming cost V 4 bases and J 0 bases, with 7 bases left between them. Germline loops: CDR1 SGHKS, CDR2 YYEKEE (reference sequence). This CDR3 has 13 amino acids. CDR3: CASSGQMNTEAFF. Written as DNA, the CDR3 is TGTGCCAGCAGCGGACAGATGAACACTGAAGCTTTCTTT.

This sequence joins TRBV7-9 and TRBJ2-1; the match to TRBD2 covers 8 bases. Germline CDR1 is SEHNR and CDR2 is FQNEAQ (reference sequence). V lost 3 bases, J lost 8 bases, and 12 bases stayed unmatched. There are 16 residues in the CDR3. DNA of the CDR3: TGTGCCAGCAGCTTTTTTGCGAGACGGGGGGGCGATGAGCAGTTCTTC. Translated, it gives CASSFFARRGGDEQFF.

This rearrangement joins TRBV28 to TRBJ2-7, with no clear D. The V and J ends lost 3 bases and 1 base respectively, with 10 bases between them. Germline-derived CDR1 and CDR2 are MDHEN and SYDVKM. There are 14 residues in the CDR3. CDR3 in DNA: TGTGCCAGCAGTTTGTTTGACACATCCTACGAGCAGTACTTC. Translation gives CASSLFDTSYEQYF.

V and J are TRBV18 and TRBJ2-2; 8 bases match TRBD1. The V segment lost 3 bases and the J segment 1 base; nucleotides outside the gene matches: 1. Germline V gene data show CDR1 as KGHSH and CDR2 as LQKENI. CDR3 length: 15 amino acids. The CDR3 coding sequence is TGTGCCAGCTCACCGGGACAGGAGAACACCGGGGAGCTGTTTTTT. Amino acid sequence: CASSPGQENTGELFF.

The gene calls are TRBV29-1 and TRBJ1-3; the D gene is possibly TRBD1 (6 bases). The germline V gene encodes CDR1 SQVTM and CDR2 ANQGSEA. Trimming pared 5 bases from V and 0 bases from J, leaving 8 bases between. This CDR3 has 13 residues. Written as DNA, the CDR3 is TGCAGCGTTCGAGGGGGCTCTGGAAACACCATATATTTT. It codes for CSVRGGSGNTIYF.

V gene TRBV19 combines with J gene TRBJ2-1; 7 bases line up with TRBD1. Trimming at V came to 3 bases and at J to 9 bases, leaving 26 bases not matched to a gene. CDR3 size: 20 residues. The V gene's germline CDR1 is LNHDA and CDR2 SQIVND (reference sequence). CDR3 amino acids: CASSIDRAYANGRVQCEQFF. For the CDR3, the DNA is TGTGCCAGTAGTATTGACAGGGCGTATGCTAATGGAAGGGTACAATGTGAGCAGTTCTTC.